This T cell receptor (beta chain) was retrieved from a study of CD8+ T cells in alopecia areata. The germline V gene has CDR1 MNHEY and CDR2 SMNVEV (reference sequence). With 6 bases clipped from V and 8 bases from J, the junction kept 12 bases outside the gene matches. This CDR3 spans 14 amino acids. Following RNA extraction, reverse transcription yielded cDNA that acted as the sequencing template. Only in-frame clones appear in the TCRdb table, and some are missing; sequencing was by immunoSEQ multiplex PCR. The sample yields approximately 150,000 clones, about 72% seen once. Samples from alopecia areata patients were lesional scalp punch biopsies and peripheral blood.

The sequence came from a human donor with alopecia areata. This rearrangement joins TRBV27 to TRBJ1-2; 7 bases are a match to TRBD1. The specimen comprised CD8+ T cells sorted from blood, sampled at week 0. The CDR3 DNA is TGTGCCAGCAGCGGTACAGGGGAGGCGGGGGGCTACACCTTC. Translation: CASSGTGEAGGYTF.